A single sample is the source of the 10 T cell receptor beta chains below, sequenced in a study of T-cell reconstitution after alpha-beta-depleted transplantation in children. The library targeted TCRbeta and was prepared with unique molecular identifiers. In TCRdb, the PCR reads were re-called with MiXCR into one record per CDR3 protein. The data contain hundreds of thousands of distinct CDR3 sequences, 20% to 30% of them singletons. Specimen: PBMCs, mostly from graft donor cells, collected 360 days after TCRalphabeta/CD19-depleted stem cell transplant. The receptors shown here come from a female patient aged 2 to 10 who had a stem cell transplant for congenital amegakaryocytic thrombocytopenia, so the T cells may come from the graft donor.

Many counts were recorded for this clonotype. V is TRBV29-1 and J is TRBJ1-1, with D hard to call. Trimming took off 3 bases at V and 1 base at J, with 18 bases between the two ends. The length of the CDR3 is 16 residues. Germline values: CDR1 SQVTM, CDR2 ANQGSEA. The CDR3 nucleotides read TGCAGCGTTGATAGTTCAGGTATGGCAGGGAACACTGAAGCTTTCTTT. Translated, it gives CSVDSSGMAGNTEAFF.

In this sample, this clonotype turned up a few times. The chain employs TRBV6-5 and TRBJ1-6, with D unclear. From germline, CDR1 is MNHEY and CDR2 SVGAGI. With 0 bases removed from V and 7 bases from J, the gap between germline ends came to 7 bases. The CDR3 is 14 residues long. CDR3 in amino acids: CASSYSRLNSPLHF. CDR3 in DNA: TGTGCCAGCAGTTACTCGAGATTGAATTCACCCCTCCACTTT.

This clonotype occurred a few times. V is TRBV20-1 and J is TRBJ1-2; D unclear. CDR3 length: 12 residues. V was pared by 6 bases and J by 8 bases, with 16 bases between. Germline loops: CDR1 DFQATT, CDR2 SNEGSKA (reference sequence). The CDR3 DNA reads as TGCAGTGCCGCAGCGAGGGTGCGGGGCTACACCTTC. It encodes CSAAARVRGYTF.

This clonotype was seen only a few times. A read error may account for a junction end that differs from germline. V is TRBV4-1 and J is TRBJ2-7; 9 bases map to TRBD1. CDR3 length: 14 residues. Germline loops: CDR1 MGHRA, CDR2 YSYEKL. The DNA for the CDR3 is TGCGCCAGCAGCCAAGATCGGTTCGGGACAGGGCTTCACTTC. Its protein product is CASSQDRFGTGLHF.

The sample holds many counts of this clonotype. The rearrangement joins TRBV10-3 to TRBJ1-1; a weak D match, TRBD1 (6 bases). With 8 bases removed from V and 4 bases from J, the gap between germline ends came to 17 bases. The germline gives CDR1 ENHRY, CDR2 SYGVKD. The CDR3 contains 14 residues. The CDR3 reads CAILPKQGSTEAFF. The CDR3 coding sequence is TGTGCCATCCTACCAAAGCAGGGGAGCACTGAAGCTTTCTTT.

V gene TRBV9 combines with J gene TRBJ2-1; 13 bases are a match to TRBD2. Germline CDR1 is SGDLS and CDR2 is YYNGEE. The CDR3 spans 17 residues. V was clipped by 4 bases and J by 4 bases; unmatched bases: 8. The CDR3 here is CASSQGLAGESYNEQFF. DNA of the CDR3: TGTGCCAGCAGCCAAGGACTAGCGGGAGAATCGTACAATGAGCAGTTCTTC.

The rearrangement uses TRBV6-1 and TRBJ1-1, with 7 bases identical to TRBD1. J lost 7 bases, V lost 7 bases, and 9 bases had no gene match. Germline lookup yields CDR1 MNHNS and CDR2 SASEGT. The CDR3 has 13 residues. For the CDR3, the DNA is TGTGCCAGCAAGGGAACAGGGGCGATTGAAGCTTTCTTT. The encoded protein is CASKGTGAIEAFF.

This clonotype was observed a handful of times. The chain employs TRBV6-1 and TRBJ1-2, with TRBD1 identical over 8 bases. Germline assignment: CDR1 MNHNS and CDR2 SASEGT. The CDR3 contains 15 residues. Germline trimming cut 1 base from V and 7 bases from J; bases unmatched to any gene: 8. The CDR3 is CASSEVDRVGTGYTF. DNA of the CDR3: TGTGCCAGCAGTGAAGTGGACAGGGTGGGTACTGGCTACACCTTC.

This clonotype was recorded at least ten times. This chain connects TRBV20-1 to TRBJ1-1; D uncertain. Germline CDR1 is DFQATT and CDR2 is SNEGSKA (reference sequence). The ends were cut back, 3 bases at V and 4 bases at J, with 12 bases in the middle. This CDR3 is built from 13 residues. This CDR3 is CSASSVVGTEAFF. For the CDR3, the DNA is TGCAGTGCTAGTTCGGTCGTTGGCACTGAAGCTTTCTTT.

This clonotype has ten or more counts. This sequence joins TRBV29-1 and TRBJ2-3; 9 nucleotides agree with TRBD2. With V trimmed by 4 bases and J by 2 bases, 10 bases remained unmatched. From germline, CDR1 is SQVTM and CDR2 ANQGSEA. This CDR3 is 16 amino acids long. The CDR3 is CSVGSLAGTHTDTQYF. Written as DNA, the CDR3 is TGCAGCGTTGGCTCCCTAGCGGGGACCCACACAGATACGCAGTATTTT.